This T cell receptor (beta chain) is from a study of T cell responses to AZD1222 COVID-19 vaccine. Germline assignment: CDR1 MNHEY and CDR2 SVGAGI. The CDR3 loop spans 13 amino acids. The V segment lost 7 bases and the J segment 2 bases; nucleotides outside the gene matches: 5. Sequencing was performed with immunoSEQ multiplex PCR; in TCRdb, only in-frame clones are kept and a portion is missing. The repertoire includes nearly 110,000 clones, about nine tenths of them detected once, and approximately 4% sits in the top ten. The source of this sequence is an adult in good health. V and J are TRBV6-5 and TRBJ2-7; 7 bases fit TRBD1. This specimen consisted of peripheral blood, obtained on day 0 of AZD1222 vaccination. This CDR3 reads CASIRDRAYEQYF. CDR3 bases: TGTGCCAGCATCCGAGACAGGGCCTACGAGCAGTACTTC.